Following are 23 T cell receptor beta chains from one sample sequenced in a study of blood T cell repertoires in COVID-19. Profiled with immunoSEQ multiplex PCR; TCRdb holds only in-frame clones, not every one. This sample has 130,000 or so clones, with over 80% found just once. Material for sequencing was peripheral blood. These receptors all stem from a man aged 30 to 39 with COVID-19, enrolled during active disease.

The CDR3 spells CASSSLGQGGTGELFF. CDR3 coding DNA: TGTGCCAGCAGTAGCCTGGGACAGGGGGGTACCGGGGAGCTGTTTTTT. The rearrangement uses TRBV27 and TRBJ2-2, with 11 bases lining up with TRBD1. CDR3 size: 16 residues. The V gene's germline CDR1 is MNHEY and CDR2 SMNVEV (reference sequence). The ends lost 5 bases at V and 5 bases at J; junction bases unmatched: 7.

In nucleotides, the CDR3 is TGTGCCAGCAGCTTATCGGCGGGTAACTATGGCTACACCTTC. It translates to CASSLSAGNYGYTF. The chain has TRBV7-2 and TRBJ1-2; D is uncertain. The CDR3 is 14 residues long. Germline CDR1 SGHTA, CDR2 FQGNSA. V was trimmed by 2 bases and J by 1 base, leaving 8 bases between them.

This chain joins TRBV18 and TRBJ1-2; TRBD1 might be the D (5 bases). Between the trimmed V and J ends, which lost 3 bases and 0 bases, there was a span of 11 bases. Germline CDR1 reads KGHSH; CDR2 reads LQKENI. The CDR3 is made up of 15 amino acids. CDR3 nucleotide sequence: TGTGCCAGCTCACCTGGTCCAGGGACTAACTATGGCTACACCTTC. Residues: CASSPGPGTNYGYTF.

The chain employs TRBV7-9 and TRBJ1-3; 9 bases align to TRBD1. Trimming removed 5 bases from V and 2 bases from J; junction bases left unmatched: 7. CDR3 length: 16 residues. Germline loops: CDR1 SEHNR, CDR2 FQNEAQ (reference sequence). For the CDR3, the DNA is TGTGCCAGCAGCAAATTGGGACAGGGAGCTGGAAACACCATATATTTT. Protein sequence: CASSKLGQGAGNTIYF.

The gene calls are TRBV11-2 and TRBJ2-3, with 8 bases matching TRBD2. Germline V gene sequence: CDR1 SGHAT, CDR2 FQNNGV. J lost 2 bases, V lost 2 bases, and 9 bases had no gene match. The CDR3 consists of 17 residues. The CDR3 spells CASSLWPAGAVTDTQYF. As DNA, the CDR3 is TGTGCCAGCAGCTTATGGCCAGCGGGAGCGGTCACAGATACGCAGTATTTT.

The CDR3 protein is CASSQGPVFEKLFF. Here the CDR3 DNA reads TGTGCCAGCAGCCAGGGCCCTGTGTTTGAAAAACTGTTTTTT. This chain uses TRBV7-9 with TRBJ1-4; D perhaps matches TRBD1 (5 bases). The CDR3 is made up of 14 amino acids. Trimming stripped 5 bases from V and 7 bases from J, with 14 bases between. Germline CDR1 is SEHNR and CDR2 is FQNEAQ (reference sequence).

The chain is built from TRBV9 and TRBJ2-3; 7 bases align to TRBD1. Germline V lookup: CDR1 SGDLS, CDR2 YYNGEE. The trim removed 3 bases at V and 2 bases at J, leaving 15 bases unmatched. The CDR3 consists of 18 residues. In DNA, the CDR3 is TGTGCCAGCAGCGACTCCCCCGGGACAGAGTCCACCACAGATACGCAGTATTTT. This translates into CASSDSPGTESTTDTQYF. Full variable domain (rest looked up from reference TRBV9 and TRBJ2-3): DSGVTQTPKHLITATGQRVTLRCSPRSGDLSVYWYQQSLDQGLQFLIQYYNGEERAKGNILERFSAQQFPDLHSELNLSSLELGDSALYFCASSDSPGTESTTDTQYFGPGTRLTVL.

The chain links TRBV5-1 to TRBJ1-5, with 7 bases identical to TRBD1. With 3 bases clipped from V and 2 bases from J, the junction kept 2 bases outside the gene matches. Germline loops: CDR1 SGHRS, CDR2 YFSETQ. This CDR3 contains 14 residues. CDR3 DNA: TGCGCCAGCAGCTCCGGGACAGGCAATCAGCCCCAGCATTTT. Translated, it gives CASSSGTGNQPQHF.

The V call is TRBV14, the J call TRBJ1-3; no definite D call. Per germline, CDR1 SGHDN and CDR2 FVKESK. The CDR3 extends over 15 amino acids. The ends were cut back, 4 bases at V and 4 bases at J, with 14 bases in the middle. This CDR3 is CASSPRLKPGNTIYF. The CDR3 DNA sequence: TGTGCCAGCAGCCCCCGACTTAAGCCCGGAAACACCATATATTTT. The entire variable domain, with the rest obtained from reference TRBV14 and TRBJ1-3, is as follows: EAGVTQFPSHSVIEKGQTVTLRCDPISGHDNLYWYRRVMGKEIKFLLHFVKESKQDESGMPNNRFLAERTGGTYSTLKVQPAELEDSGVYFCASSPRLKPGNTIYFGEGSWLTVV.

The CDR3 DNA reads TGTGCCAGCAGCTCCGGGACTGAATACTACGAGCAGTACTTC. This gives the protein CASSSGTEYYEQYF. The chain joins TRBV7-2 to TRBJ2-7; D possibly corresponds to TRBD2 (6 bases). This CDR3 has 14 residues. Per the germline V gene, CDR1 is SGHTA and CDR2 is FQGNSA. Deletions cut 4 bases from V and 3 bases from J, with 13 bases between.

CDR3 sequence: CASSLSTGNQRNTIYF. The CDR3 nucleotides are TGCGCCAGCAGCTTAAGTACAGGGAATCAGAGAAACACCATATATTTT. The chain joins TRBV5-1 to TRBJ1-3; weak D call: TRBD1 (6 bases). CDR1 is SGHRS, CDR2 YFSETQ, per germline. CDR3 length equals 16 residues. Trimming pared 2 bases from V and 5 bases from J, leaving 17 bases between.

The rearrangement joins TRBV5-6 to TRBJ1-3; no firm D call. The germline V gene has CDR1 SGHDT and CDR2 YYEEEE. The CDR3 is 14 amino acids. Deletions cut 4 bases from V and 0 bases from J, with 8 bases between. DNA for the CDR3: TGTGCCAGCAGCAGGAGTAGCTCTGGAAACACCATATATTTT. Translation gives CASSRSSSGNTIYF.

This chain joins TRBV28 and TRBJ2-1; 8 nucleotides match TRBD1. The CDR3 covers 15 residues. CDR1 MDHEN and CDR2 SYDVKM come from the germline V gene. The junction had 5 bases not matched to a gene; V was cut back by 7 bases and J by 0 bases. Here the CDR3 reads CASTPGGISYNEQFF. CDR3 bases: TGTGCCAGCACCCCAGGGGGCATCTCCTACAATGAGCAGTTCTTC.

This clone was counted a few times. V is TRBV19 and J is TRBJ2-2; TRBD2 agrees at 13 bases. Germline V lookup: CDR1 LNHDA, CDR2 SQIVND (reference sequence). V was pared by 6 bases and J by 4 bases, with 11 bases of the junction left unmatched. The CDR3 is 18 residues long. CDR3 in amino acids: CASRRRGLAGAGTGELFF. The CDR3 region has the DNA TGTGCCAGTAGGAGAAGAGGACTAGCGGGAGCGGGCACCGGGGAGCTGTTTTTT.

The chain uses TRBV5-4 and TRBJ2-2; D is possibly TRBD2 (5 bases). Germline lookup yields CDR1 SGHNT and CDR2 YYREEE (reference sequence). V was clipped by 2 bases and J by 8 bases, with 10 bases between them. This CDR3 has 13 amino acids. The CDR3 region is CASSLGSGGELFF. As DNA, the CDR3 is TGTGCCAGCAGCTTAGGGAGTGGAGGGGAGCTGTTTTTT.

The rearrangement joins TRBV7-8 to TRBJ1-2; 8 bases fit TRBD1. CDR3 length equals 15 residues. The germline V gene has CDR1 SGHVS and CDR2 FQNEAQ. Losses at the gene ends were 0 bases for V and 3 bases for J; bases not matched to a gene: 3. CDR3 sequence reads: CASSLAGTGYYGYTF. In DNA form, the CDR3 reads TGTGCCAGCAGCTTAGCTGGGACAGGCTACTATGGCTACACCTTC.

The chain uses TRBV9 and TRBJ2-7; TRBD2 agrees at 9 bases. Germline V gives CDR1 SGDLS, CDR2 YYNGEE. V shed 4 bases and J 6 bases; nucleotides not matched to a gene: 11. This CDR3 comprises 15 residues. CDR3 DNA sequence: TGTGCCAGCAGCCCCCCGCGGGGGGGCCCCCTCGAGCAGTACTTC. Its translation is CASSPPRGGPLEQYF.

V usage is TRBV7-8 and J usage is TRBJ1-2, with D possibly matching TRBD1 (5 bases). The ends were cut back, 4 bases at V and 4 bases at J, with 22 bases in the middle. Germline V gene lookup returns CDR1 SGHVS and CDR2 FQNEAQ. The CDR3 length is 17 residues. CDR3 in DNA: TGTGCCAGCAGCTCTCGGGGCGCAGGGAGGGTCGCCTATGGCTACACCTTC. It specifies CASSSRGAGRVAYGYTF. The full variable domain, in which reference TRBV7-8 and TRBJ1-2 provide the parts outside the CDR3, is GAGVSQSPRYKVAKRGQDVALRCDPISGHVSLFWYQQALGQGPEFLTYFQNEAQLDKSGLPSDRFFAERPEGSVSTLKIQRTQQEDSAVYLCASSSRGAGRVAYGYTFGSGTRLTVV.

The chain combines TRBV7-9 with TRBJ1-1; 8 positions match TRBD1. CDR3 size: 16 residues. Germline assignment: CDR1 SEHNR and CDR2 FQNEAQ (reference sequence). V gave up 5 bases and J gave up 2 bases; unmatched junction bases: 10. The CDR3 protein is CASSQLKTGVNTEAFF. The DNA of the CDR3 is TGTGCCAGCAGCCAACTCAAGACAGGGGTCAACACTGAAGCTTTCTTT.

The chain is built from TRBV5-1 and TRBJ2-7; 12 bases are a match to TRBD2. CDR3 length: 14 amino acids. CDR1 is SGHRS and CDR2 is YFSETQ in the germline V gene. The trim removed 4 bases at V and 5 bases at J, leaving 4 bases unmatched. This chain's CDR3 is CASSAWTSGNEQYF. The CDR3 bases are TGCGCCAGCAGCGCTTGGACTAGCGGGAACGAGCAGTACTTC.

This chain joins TRBV3-1 (or the pseudogene TRBV3-2) and TRBJ2-1; 9 bases line up with TRBD2. V was pared by 0 bases and J by 10 bases, with 7 bases of the junction left unmatched. The CDR3 has 15 residues. Germline V gene sequence: CDR1 LGHDT, CDR2 YNNKEL (reference sequence). CDR3: CASSQERAGGKEQFF. The CDR3, as DNA: TGTGCCAGCAGCCAAGAACGAGCGGGAGGTAAAGAGCAGTTCTTC.

This clone was observed once. The chain employs TRBV6-1 and TRBJ1-2, with D perhaps matching TRBD1 (6 bases). The CDR3 has 14 amino acids. In germline, CDR1 is MNHNS, CDR2 SASEGT. Trimming removed 3 bases from V and 8 bases from J, with 16 bases in between. CDR3 region: CASSDRTAPWGYTF. The DNA of the CDR3 is TGTGCCAGCAGTGACCGGACAGCCCCTTGGGGCTACACCTTC.

V is TRBV19 and J is TRBJ2-5; 7 bases line up with TRBD2. There are 15 residues in the CDR3. After removal of 5 bases from V and 0 bases from J, the junction contained 6 bases not matched to a gene. Germline-derived CDR1 and CDR2 are LNHDA and SQIVND (reference sequence). The CDR3: CASSFTGGYQETQYF. Here the CDR3 DNA reads TGTGCCAGTAGTTTCACCGGGGGGTACCAAGAGACCCAGTACTTC. The full variable domain, with the rest looked up from reference TRBV19 and TRBJ2-5, is DGGITQSPKYLFRKEGQNVTLSCEQNLNHDAMYWYRQDPGQGLRLIYYSQIVNDFQKGDIAEGYSVSREKKESFPLTVTSAQKNPTAFYLCASSFTGGYQETQYFGPGTRLLVL.